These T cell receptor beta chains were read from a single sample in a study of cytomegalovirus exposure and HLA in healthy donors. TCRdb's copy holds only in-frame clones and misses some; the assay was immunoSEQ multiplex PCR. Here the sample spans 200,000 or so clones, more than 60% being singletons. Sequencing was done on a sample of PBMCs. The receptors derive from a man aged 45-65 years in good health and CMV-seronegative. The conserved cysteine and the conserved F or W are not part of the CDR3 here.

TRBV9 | ASSVVGQGATDTQY
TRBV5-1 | ASSLVAQENIQY
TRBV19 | ASSTEGAGRPYEQY
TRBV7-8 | ASSASGLAHHEQF
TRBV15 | ATSRRASGRDNEQF
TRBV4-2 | ASSQALLAPNNEQF
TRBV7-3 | ASSLTDSQETQY
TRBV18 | ASSPPEGNYGYT
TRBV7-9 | ASSRLGGGYEQY
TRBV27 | ASTPGQGSSGANVLT
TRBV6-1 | ASRVEGSLSYEQY
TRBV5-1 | ASSLDRASTDTQY
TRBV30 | AWELPRDRAPEQY
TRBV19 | ASSIGQINEKLF
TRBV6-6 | ASSYSTGGEKLF
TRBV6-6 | ASSPPRTGAYEQY